This TCR beta chain was sequenced during a study of beta chain features in type 1 diabetes. Study-wide background: Sorted cells numbering under 140,000,000 were examined across all samples.

The entirety of the isolated RNA underwent reverse transcription, so expressed TCRB transcripts were sequenced. TCRdb keeps only in-frame clones here, not all; method: immunoSEQ multiplex PCR. The sample records about 360,000 clones, 10% to 15% being singletons. Notes on the study in general: Compared to healthy donors, patients appeared to have naive, central memory and Treg TCRB repertoires that were more alike.

V lost 8 bases, J lost 3 bases, and 14 bases stayed unmatched. The length of the CDR3 is 16 residues. In its sample, this clone was seen a few times. Antigen specificity is unknown. A heparinised blood draw that averaged around 100 mL was obtained once from each donor. Sequencing input: naive CD4+ T cells from blood. The receptor's source is a man in his late teens or twenties in good health. The genes are TRBV23-1 and TRBJ1-1; 8 nucleotides match TRBD1. TRBV23-1 is annotated as an ORF whose role is uncertain. CDR3 DNA: TGCGCCAGCGGGCTCAGGGGGCTCATGGGTGACACTGAAGCTTTCTTT. Its translation is CASGLRGLMGDTEAFF.